This T cell receptor (beta chain) appears in the sequencing data of a study of blood T cells in healthy people across ages. Study details: There was about one barcoded beta molecule captured by template switching per two T cells.

CDR3 length: 12 residues. V gave up 7 bases and J gave up 11 bases, with 17 bases separating them. A note on this clonotype: Antigen unknown.

Study-wide findings and caveats: In long-lived donors, naive CD4+ cell counts and diversity exceeded those of aged donors. A conclusive naive versus antigen-experienced comparison was prevented by the unsorted PBMCs.

The study isolated at least 7 million PBMCs from each sample. Together with a sample-barcoded 5' primer, a J-beta primer mix was included in a second PCR lasting about 6 to 11 cycles. TCRdb redid the calling of the 5' RACE reads with MiXCR, one entry per CDR3 protein. Of around 990,000 distinct CDR3 sequences detected, around two fifths appear once; the ten largest clones hold around 13%. This clonotype was sampled from a man aged 18-30 years in good health. The J gene is TRBJ2-5, the V gene TRBV12-3 or TRBV12-4, with D hard to call. The sample was blood. CDR3 residues: CASTHIRNEQYF. The CDR3 DNA follows: TGTGCCAGCACCCACATAAGGAATGAGCAGTACTTC.